Below, one T cell receptor (beta chain) is given with its context. The clone's antigen remains unknown. There are no base qualities to consult, and no much larger clone falls within one base. Graves' hyperthyroidism was defined as stable when no progression to ophthalmopathy occurred over 18 months of follow-up. Hyperthyroidism patients were newly diagnosed, with disease duration under 2 months, and aged 18 to 65 years. The study excluded patients with uncontrolled infections, other autoimmune diseases, pregnancy or lactation. Diagnoses were established on the basis of clinical symptoms, serum thyroxine and TRAb, thyroid ultrasound, and orbital computed tomography. Ficoll-Paque density gradient centrifugation was used to isolate PBMCs from approximately 10 ml of fresh peripheral blood. Trizol reagent was used to extract total RNA, and RNA quality was then checked on an Agilent 2100 Bioanalyzer. Amplification of TCR beta CDR3 regions was carried out from RNA transcripts. The TCR CDR3 was subjected to a first round of RT-PCR using the HTBI primer set and the Qiagen OneStep RT-PCR kit. A second multiplex PCR round built the libraries, followed by size selection and purification. The libraries were sequenced on an Illumina HiSeq2000 using paired-end 100 bp reads. Processing in the source paper ran as follows. Raw data were processed with SOAPnuke, discarding reads with adapters, uncalled bases, mean Phred below 15, or no exact constant-primer or identifier match. COPE v1.2.5 was used to merge high-quality paired reads, and clonotypes were defined as unique nucleotide sequences. MiTCR v1.1 was used to align clonotypes to the IMGT TRBV, TRBD and TRBJ reference segments. The analysis included only V-J combinations with a frequency above 0.0001, which together covered more than 99% of the repertoires. A TCS score was defined as the ratio between F50 (clonal expansion) and ExV (chaos), using BLOSUM62-based TCRdist between CDR3 peptides within each V-J. Welch's t-statistics and random forest reduced around 550 V-J features to about 13, which were used in a naive Bayes classifier (R e1071). The similarity between thyroid and blood repertoires was quantified using the Morisita-Horn index. TCRdb reran the public reads through fastp at Q25 and MiXCR, keeping productive beta chains. Under each unique CDR3 protein, matching rows form one entry showing the most common genes and DNA. The V and J calls here are based on TCRdb, not the publication. For this sample the table gives 700,000 to 950,000 distinct CDR3 sequences, of which 30% to 40% were detected only once. Jointly, the top ten make up about a third of the sample.

The data derive from a study of T cells in Graves' hyperthyroidism and ophthalmopathy (dated by TCRdb to about 2019). For the wider study: Peripheral blood samples were taken at the time of initial diagnosis, prior to any treatment. A discovery cohort of fewer than 110 patients, roughly 43 with Graves' ophthalmopathy and 57 with stable Graves' hyperthyroidism, was used to find distinguishing TCR V-J signatures. Whether ophthalmopathy could be predicted prospectively was tested in an independent validation cohort made up of 18 to 20 hyperthyroidism patients plus 17 patients who later progressed to ophthalmopathy. The 85 to 100 discovery patients were randomly split 7:3 into training and test sets. Thyroid tissue and blood T-cell repertoires from six Graves' hyperthyroidism patients were also compared in the study. Once sampling was done, hyperthyroidism patients were given methimazole at a starting dose of 30 mg daily, whereas ophthalmopathy patients were given high-dose intravenous methylprednisolone. The paper reports TCR Vbeta CDR3 sequencing of about 140 peripheral blood samples: around 45 ophthalmopathy, under 80 hyperthyroidism and approximately 17 progressor patients. Results the study describes overall, beyond this receptor: No statistical method was used to set the sample size in advance, and investigators knew the group allocation. In cross-validation, a model built on a 13 V-J signature told ophthalmopathy apart from stable hyperthyroidism with 87.88% sensitivity and around 84% specificity, and in testing the same model reached 80%/75%. In validation, progression to ophthalmopathy was predicted by the model with nearly 71% sensitivity and nearly 75% specificity, a median of about 6.4 months before onset. Blood samples also contained most of the expanded thyroid clonotypes (frequency above 0.001), which suggests that blood repertoires may reflect thyroid immune responses.

Reading from cysteine to phenylalanine, the CDR3 counts 15 amino acids. Only the CDR3 region is kept as DNA, spanning 45 bases read in frame from base 1. The V and J ends are trimmed by 7 bases and 5 bases, leaving 20 bases between them. The sample consisted of blood. This TCR was recovered from a middle-aged woman with Graves' hyperthyroidism. The chain couples TRBV12-3 or TRBV12-4 to TRBJ2-5; the D gene is perhaps TRBD2, on 5 matching bases. The CDR3 loop reads CASTQSLGLQETQYF. The DNA reads as follows: TGTGCCAGCACCCAATCACTAGGGCTCCAGGAGACCCAGTACTTC.